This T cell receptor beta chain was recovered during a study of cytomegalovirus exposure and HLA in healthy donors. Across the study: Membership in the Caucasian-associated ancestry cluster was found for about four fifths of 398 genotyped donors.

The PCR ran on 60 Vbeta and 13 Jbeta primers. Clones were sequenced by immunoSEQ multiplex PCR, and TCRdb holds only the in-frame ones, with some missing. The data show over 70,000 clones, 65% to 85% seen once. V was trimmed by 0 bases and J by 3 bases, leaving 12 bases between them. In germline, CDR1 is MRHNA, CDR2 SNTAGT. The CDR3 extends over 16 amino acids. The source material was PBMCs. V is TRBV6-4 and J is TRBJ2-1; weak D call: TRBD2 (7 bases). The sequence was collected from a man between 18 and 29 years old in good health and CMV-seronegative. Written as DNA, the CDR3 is TGTGCCAGCAGTGACTCGCAAGGGGGGGACTACAATGAGCAGTTCTTC. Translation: CASSDSQGGDYNEQFF.